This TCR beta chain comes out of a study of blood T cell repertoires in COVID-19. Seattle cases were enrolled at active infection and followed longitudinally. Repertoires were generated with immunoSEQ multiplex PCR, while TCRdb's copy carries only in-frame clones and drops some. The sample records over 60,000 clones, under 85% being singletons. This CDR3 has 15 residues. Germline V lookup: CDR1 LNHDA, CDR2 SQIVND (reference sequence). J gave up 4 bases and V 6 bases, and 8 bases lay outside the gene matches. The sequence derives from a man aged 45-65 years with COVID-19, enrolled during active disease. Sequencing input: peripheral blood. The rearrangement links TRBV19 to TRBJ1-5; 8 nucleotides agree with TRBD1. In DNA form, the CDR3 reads TGTGCCAGTAGCCGGGGACAGGCACGAAATCAGCCCCAGCATTTT. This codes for CASSRGQARNQPQHF.